This section outlines one T cell receptor beta chain sequence together with its context. Its antigen is unknown. PCR primers comprised 60 Vbeta and 13 Jbeta primers. In the study's own analysis: In a later analysis, the count reached some 88 million unique TCR beta chains, with roughly 9.9 million shared. Assay: immunoSEQ multiplex PCR; the TCRdb copy retains only in-frame clones and omits some. V and J calls and clone size come straight from that table; D and trimming were deduced from the DNA. The sample totals 95,000 to 150,000 clones. The data were obtained in a study of cytomegalovirus exposure and HLA in healthy donors. Study-wide findings and caveats: Roughly even sequencing depth across donors was the assumption behind the presence/absence analyses. More clonal expansion characterized HLA-associated TCR beta chains than equally common others in a later analysis. Later analysis placed DRB1 highest and HLA-C lowest in TCR association rates, which differed by HLA locus.

There are 14 residues in the CDR3. The V gene's germline CDR1 is SGHRS and CDR2 YFSETQ. The V segment lost 5 bases and the J segment 8 bases; nucleotides outside the gene matches: 6. This TCR derives from a man aged 18-30 years in good health and CMV-seronegative. The chain recombines TRBV5-1 with TRBJ2-1, with TRBD2 identical over 11 bases. Source material: PBMCs. CDR3 loop: CASRALAGGDEQFF. The CDR3 DNA follows: TGCGCCAGCAGGGCCCTAGCGGGGGGTGATGAGCAGTTCTTC.